The sample holds a few counts of the clone carrying this T cell receptor beta chain. This record belongs to a study of T cell responses to AZD1222 COVID-19 vaccine. Assay used: immunoSEQ multiplex PCR; TCRdb lists only in-frame clones, some missing. The data show some 150,000 clones, more than 85% seen once. CDR1 and CDR2 (germline): MGHRA, YSYEKL. The V gene lost 0 bases and the J gene lost 4 bases, with 12 bases spanning the gap. There are 15 residues in the CDR3. The source is an adult in good health. The rearrangement uses TRBV4-1 and TRBJ1-1; perhaps TRBD1 as D (5 bases). Sequencing was performed on peripheral blood, taken on day 0 of AZD1222 vaccination. CDR3 DNA sequence: TGCGCCAGCAGCCAAGATCAGGGCCAGATCACTGAAGCTTTCTTT. It yields the protein CASSQDQGQITEAFF.